This section outlines one T cell receptor beta chain sequence together with its context. Its antigen remains unknown. The intended depth for sequencing was 1 in 200,000 to 1 in 1 million T cells. Profiling relied on immunoSEQ multiplex PCR, and the TCRdb table lists in-frame clones only, not all of them. The sample contains 50,000 or so clones, 83% of which appear only once. The CDR3 covers 14 residues. Germline V gene sequence: CDR1 SNHLY, CDR2 FYNNEI. Between the trimmed V and J ends, which lost 6 bases and 5 bases, there was a span of 16 bases. The data were taken from a study of cytotoxic CD8 clonotypes in ibrutinib-treated CLL. Study context: Samples averaged approximately 260,000 productive templates and 90,000 to 95,000 productive rearrangements.

Study-level points and caveats: Clonality (at baseline) was higher than in age-matched healthy donors and tracked circulating CD8+ T-cell counts.

The chain recombines TRBV2 with TRBJ1-1; D is ambiguous. This sequence originates from a human donor with chronic lymphocytic leukemia. The sample was PBMCs, taken after 24 months of ibrutinib treatment. The DNA for the CDR3 is TGTGCCAGCAGCGCCGATTGGGGAGCGACTGAAGCTTTCTTT. Its protein product is CASSADWGATEAFF.